The 17 T cell receptor beta chains presented below share a single source sample, sequenced in a study of blood T cell repertoires in COVID-19. The repertoire was sequenced with immunoSEQ multiplex PCR; TCRdb's copy has only in-frame clones and lacks some. Here the sample spans about 98,000 clones, roughly 82% being singletons. The specimen was peripheral blood. Receptors originate from a human donor in a cohort sampled during active COVID-19.

This clone was observed a handful of times. The genes are TRBV6-5 and TRBJ2-7, with 10 bases lining up with TRBD1. Per the germline V gene, CDR1 is MNHEY and CDR2 is SVGAGI. The CDR3 runs 15 residues. After removal of 4 bases from V and 7 bases from J, the junction contained 10 bases not matched to a gene. As DNA, the CDR3 is TGTGCCAGCAGTTCCCCGGGACAGGGGACTTATGAGCAGTACTTC. It yields the protein CASSSPGQGTYEQYF.

The chain uses TRBV4-1 and TRBJ2-3; 11 bases match TRBD2. The trim removed 2 bases at V and 0 bases at J, leaving 16 bases unmatched. CDR1 is MGHRA and CDR2 is YSYEKL in the germline V gene. This CDR3 is built from 21 residues. The CDR3 region has the DNA TGCGCCAGCAGCCAAAAGAGGGAGCTAGCGGGGGGAATCACTAGCACAGATACGCAGTATTTT. It encodes CASSQKRELAGGITSTDTQYF.

Only one count was recorded for this clone. CDR3 protein: CASQGMNTEAFF. CDR3 DNA sequence: TGTGCCAGCCAGGGGATGAACACTGAAGCTTTCTTT. This chain uses TRBV5-8 with TRBJ1-1; D is possibly TRBD1 (6 bases). Trimming pared 7 bases from V and 0 bases from J, leaving 7 bases between. In germline, CDR1 is SGHTS, CDR2 YDEGEE. CDR3 length: 12 residues. The full variable domain, completed using reference TRBV5-8 and TRBJ1-1, is EAGVTQSPTHLIKTRGQQATLRCSPISGHTSVYWYQQALGLGLQFLLWYDEGEERNRGNFPPRFSGRQFPNYSSELNVNALELEDSALYLCASQGMNTEAFFGQGTRLTVV.

The chain recombines TRBV29-1 with TRBJ1-1; D possibly corresponds to TRBD1 (6 bases). Looked up from germline, CDR1 is SQVTM and CDR2 is ANQGSEA. V lost 4 bases and J 3 bases, leaving 12 bases between the germline ends. The CDR3 is 13 amino acids. CDR3 in amino acids: CSVGRGRDTEAFF. In DNA, the CDR3 is TGCAGCGTTGGCAGGGGTCGGGACACTGAAGCTTTCTTT.

In DNA form, the CDR3 reads TGTGCCATCAGCCCCAATACAGGTTTCAATGAGCAGTTCTTC. This sequence encodes CAISPNTGFNEQFF. V and J are TRBV10-3 and TRBJ2-1; a weak D match, TRBD1 (5 bases). V was cut by 6 bases and J by 6 bases, with 15 bases left in between. The CDR3 length is 14 residues. Germline V lookup: CDR1 ENHRY, CDR2 SYGVKD.

The CDR3 bases are TGTGCCAGCAGCGTGGGACTAGCGGGGGGAGCGACGAAGAACACCGGGGAGCTGTTTTTT. It translates to CASSVGLAGGATKNTGELFF. The chain joins TRBV9 to TRBJ2-2, with 15 nucleotides matching TRBD2. The V gene's germline CDR1 is SGDLS and CDR2 YYNGEE. Trimming took 2 bases from V and 1 from J; bases not matched to a gene: 9. CDR3 length: 20 residues.

The chain joins TRBV6-5 to TRBJ2-2; 9 bases are a match to TRBD1. The junction had 7 bases not matched to a gene; V was cut back by 6 bases and J by 5 bases. Germline assignment: CDR1 MNHEY and CDR2 SVGAGI. The CDR3 totals 15 residues. CDR3 protein: CASRGNRGRTGELFF. DNA of the CDR3: TGTGCCAGCAGGGGTAACAGGGGGCGAACCGGGGAGCTGTTTTTT.

V and J are TRBV6-4 and TRBJ2-1, with 11 bases lining up with TRBD2. CDR3 size: 18 residues. The junction had 14 bases not matched to a gene; V was cut back by 6 bases and J by 4 bases. Germline values: CDR1 MRHNA, CDR2 SNTAGT. CDR3 protein: CASSPVGSGGAYYNEQFF. The CDR3 coding sequence is TGTGCCAGCAGCCCCGTGGGTAGCGGGGGGGCCTATTACAATGAGCAGTTCTTC.

The CDR3 loop reads CASSSLRQGPYEQYF. The CDR3, as DNA: TGTGCCAGCAGCTCGCTCCGACAGGGGCCCTACGAGCAGTACTTC. The chain employs TRBV13 and TRBJ2-7; 8 bases align to TRBD1. Germline CDR1 is PRHDT and CDR2 is FYEKMQ (reference sequence). Losses at the gene ends were 4 bases for V and 2 bases for J; bases not matched to a gene: 7. The CDR3 covers 15 residues.

The chain uses TRBV12-5 and TRBJ2-5; D is perhaps TRBD1 (5 bases). The CDR3 is made up of 12 amino acids. Germline V gene lookup returns CDR1 LGHNT and CDR2 FRNRAP. V shed 1 base and J shed 6 bases, with 6 bases lying between them. The CDR3 spells CASGLDRQTQYF. The DNA for the CDR3 is TGTGCTAGTGGTTTGGACAGGCAGACCCAGTACTTC.

The rearrangement links TRBV7-2 to TRBJ1-1; TRBD1 is a possible D gene (6 bases). Trimming shortened V by 2 bases and J by 6 bases, and 10 bases separated the two germline ends. Germline V gives CDR1 SGHTA, CDR2 FQGNSA. The length of the CDR3 is 13 residues. The CDR3 DNA sequence: TGTGCCAGCAGCTTATGGGGGCAGCCTGAAGCTTTCTTT. This translates into CASSLWGQPEAFF.

This chain links TRBV9 with TRBJ2-3; tentative D call: TRBD2 (6 bases). V lost 1 base and J lost 5, with 11 bases in between. Germline lookup yields CDR1 SGDLS and CDR2 YYNGEE. The CDR3 is 14 residues long. The CDR3 reads CASSVRTSLDTQYF. CDR3 DNA sequence: TGTGCCAGCAGCGTAAGAACTAGCCTAGATACGCAGTATTTT.

The chain employs TRBV5-1 and TRBJ1-6; D unresolved. The CDR3 is made up of 17 amino acids. Germline V gene data show CDR1 as SGHRS and CDR2 as YFSETQ. V was cut by 4 bases and J by 0 bases, with 14 bases left in between. The CDR3 sequence: CASSLWTGSSYNSPLHF. DNA of the CDR3: TGCGCCAGCAGCCTTTGGACGGGGAGCTCCTATAATTCACCCCTCCACTTT.

The chain has TRBV11-3 and TRBJ1-4; TRBD1 aligns across 8 bases. The CDR3 has 15 residues. Trimming cost V 4 bases and J 2 bases; bases outside gene matches: 3. Germline lookup yields CDR1 SGHNT and CDR2 YENEEA. CDR3 DNA: TGTGCCAGCAGCTGGACAGGGAGGACTAATGAAAAACTGTTTTTT. Protein product: CASSWTGRTNEKLFF.

The gene calls are TRBV23-1 and TRBJ1-3, with D unclear. TRBV23-1 is identified as an open reading frame with a role that is uncertain. The V and J ends lost 2 bases and 0 bases respectively, with 8 bases between them. This CDR3 is built from 15 residues. The CDR3 here is CASSQIQSSGNTIYF. The CDR3 DNA reads TGCGCCAGCAGTCAAATACAGTCCTCTGGAAACACCATATATTTT.

The CDR3 loop reads CASRRQVVTEAFF. The CDR3 DNA sequence: TGTGCCAGCAGACGACAGGTTGTCACTGAAGCTTTCTTT. V is TRBV7-6 and J is TRBJ1-1; D possibly corresponds to TRBD1 (6 bases). V lost 6 bases and J lost 4, with 12 bases in between. The CDR3 runs to 13 residues. Germline V gives CDR1 SGHVS, CDR2 FNYEAQ.

V usage is TRBV19 and J usage is TRBJ1-4, with TRBD1 identical over 9 bases. The CDR3 has 17 amino acids. The germline CDR1 and CDR2 sequences are LNHDA and SQIVND (reference sequence). V shed 9 bases and J 0 bases; nucleotides not matched to a gene: 11. CDR3 DNA sequence: TGTGCCAGCACCCACGGGACAGGGCCCGCAACTAATGAAAAACTGTTTTTT. This sequence encodes CASTHGTGPATNEKLFF. Combining the CDR3 with reference TRBV19 and TRBJ1-4 gives the whole variable domain DGGITQSPKYLFRKEGQNVTLSCEQNLNHDAMYWYRQDPGQGLRLIYYSQIVNDFQKGDIAEGYSVSREKKESFPLTVTSAQKNPTAFYLCASTHGTGPATNEKLFFGSGTQLSVL.